This T cell receptor (beta chain) is drawn from a study of read filtering for tumor transcriptome and immune sequencing. About the research overall: RNA-seq yielded only about 80 to 1,400 TCR reads, IR-seq about 4 to 10.27 million.

CDR1 and CDR2 from the germline V gene are MDHEN and SYDVKM. The CDR3 is 16 amino acids. Trimming pared 7 bases from V and 4 bases from J, leaving 22 bases between. The library was built from approximately 400 ng RNA with molecular barcoded adaptors for alpha/delta and beta/gamma chains. TCRdb re-analysed the reads in MiXCR, keeping a single row per CDR3 protein. The sample holds roughly 130,000 distinct CDR3 sequences, approximately 13% seen once. The material sequenced was a population of CD138-negative cells sorted from bone marrow. The clonotype comes from a donor aged 40 or over with multiple myeloma. The rearrangement joins TRBV28 to TRBJ2-5, with TRBD1 as a possible D gene (5 bases). The CDR3 DNA sequence: TGTGCCAGCACCCCAGCCCTTGATGGGGCCAGAGAGACCCAGTACTTC. Its translation: CASTPALDGARETQYF.